These 27 T cell receptor beta chains originate from one sample sequenced in a study of T-cell memory formation after mild COVID-19. TCRdb re-derived calls from the 5' RACE reads in MiXCR, one entry per CDR3 protein. The table lists 130,000 to 150,000 distinct CDR3 sequences, roughly 6.3% of them singletons. Input material: PBMCs or a T cell subset sorted from them (not recorded which). The source is an adult woman who had mild COVID-19 (a few samples of this study predate the infection). Cell type and time point are not known.

This clonotype appeared a single time. The chain carries TRBV30 and TRBJ2-7; 9 bases map to TRBD2. Germline V CDR1 and CDR2: GTSNPN, SVGIG (reference sequence). The CDR3 sequence is 16 residues long. After removal of 0 bases from V and 7 bases from J, the junction contained 13 bases not matched to a gene. The CDR3, as DNA: TGTGCCTGGAGTGTCGGAGCAGGCGGGGGGGCAAGGGAGCAGTACTTC. As protein: CAWSVGAGGGAREQYF.

The chain joins TRBV5-1 to TRBJ2-1; TRBD2 is a possible D gene (6 bases). V lost 4 bases and J lost 3, with 11 bases in between. CDR1 SGHRS and CDR2 YFSETQ come from the germline V gene. The length of the CDR3 is 14 residues. This chain's CDR3 is CASSPGTYYNEQFF. The CDR3 bases are TGCGCCAGCAGCCCGGGGACTTACTACAATGAGCAGTTCTTC.

This sequence joins TRBV27 and TRBJ2-5; D gene unclear. V shed 5 bases and J shed 4 bases, with 17 bases lying between them. The CDR3 loop spans 15 amino acids. Per germline, CDR1 MNHEY and CDR2 SMNVEV (reference sequence). The CDR3, as DNA: TGTGCCAGCAGTCCTCTTGAGTCCTCAAGAGAGACCCAGTACTTC. Amino acids: CASSPLESSRETQYF.

V gene TRBV5-1 combines with J gene TRBJ1-2; tentative D call: TRBD1 (5 bases). The ends were cut back, 7 bases at V and 4 bases at J, with 14 bases in the middle. CDR3 length: 13 residues. Germline CDR1 SGHRS, CDR2 YFSETQ. CDR3 sequence: CASRGERVYGYTF. The CDR3 DNA sequence: TGCGCCAGCCGGGGGGAGCGGGTCTATGGCTACACCTTC.

This clonotype has only a few counts. V usage is TRBV29-1 and J usage is TRBJ1-5; 8 positions agree with TRBD1. In germline, CDR1 is SQVTM, CDR2 ANQGSEA. This CDR3 has 14 residues. Trimming at V came to 4 bases and at J to 1 base, leaving 3 bases not matched to a gene. CDR3 nucleotide sequence: TGCAGCGTTGGGACAGGGCACAGCAATCAGCCCCAGCATTTT. Translating it yields CSVGTGHSNQPQHF.

The genes are TRBV24-1 and TRBJ2-1; 8 bases are a match to TRBD2. This CDR3 comprises 13 residues. The V segment lost 10 bases and the J segment 8 bases; nucleotides outside the gene matches: 9. Per the germline V gene, CDR1 is KGHDR and CDR2 is SFDVKD. The CDR3 DNA follows: TGTGCCACTTATGGAGCGGGAGACCATGAGCAGTTCTTC. Translation: CATYGAGDHEQFF.

The chain carries TRBV5-6 and TRBJ1-1; D not resolved. Germline-derived CDR1 and CDR2 are SGHDT and YYEEEE. The V end was cut by 3 bases, the J end by 1 base, with 25 bases between. CDR3 length: 19 residues. This CDR3 is CASSSLGPESYKWNTEAFF. For the CDR3, the DNA is TGTGCCAGCAGCTCGCTCGGTCCCGAATCTTATAAATGGAACACTGAAGCTTTCTTT.

This clonotype was counted at least ten times. Here the CDR3 DNA reads TGCGCCAGCAGCTTGAGCCGGGGGGATTTCAATGAGCAGTTCTTC. It specifies CASSLSRGDFNEQFF. J is TRBJ2-1 and V is TRBV5-1, with 7 bases identical to TRBD2. Germline V gene sequence: CDR1 SGHRS, CDR2 YFSETQ. With 1 base clipped from V and 6 bases from J, the junction kept 7 bases outside the gene matches. The CDR3 extends over 15 amino acids.

In this sample, this clonotype turned up a few times. The chain couples TRBV3-1 to TRBJ1-4; possibly TRBD1 for D (5 bases). The CDR3 is 14 residues long. Trimming took 3 bases from V and 6 from J, leaving 11 bases between them. The V gene's germline CDR1 is LGHDT and CDR2 YNNKEL (reference sequence). CDR3 amino acids: CASSQSGRDEKLFF. Written as DNA, the CDR3 is TGTGCCAGCAGCCAGTCCGGCAGGGATGAAAAACTGTTTTTT.

At least ten counts were recorded for this clonotype. The V gene is TRBV12-3 or TRBV12-4, the J gene TRBJ2-1, with 11 positions matching TRBD1. Germline trimming cut 3 bases from V and 9 bases from J; bases unmatched to any gene: 1. The CDR3 loop spans 13 amino acids. CDR3 nucleotide sequence: TGTGCCAGCAGTTTCGGGACAGGGGGTGAGCAGTTCTTC. Encoded protein: CASSFGTGGEQFF.

This clonotype was found many times. The chain links TRBV5-1 to TRBJ1-5, with a tentative D call TRBD1 (5 bases). CDR3 length equals 15 residues. Germline values: CDR1 SGHRS, CDR2 YFSETQ. Between the trimmed V and J ends, which lost 1 base and 2 bases, there was a span of 10 bases. As DNA, the CDR3 is TGCGCCAGCAGCTTGTCAGGGTTGGGCAATCAGCCCCAGCATTTT. Translated, it gives CASSLSGLGNQPQHF.

This clonotype has at least ten counts. The V and J genes are TRBV7-2 and TRBJ2-5; D tentatively reads TRBD1 or TRBD2 (6 bases each). Germline lookup yields CDR1 SGHTA and CDR2 FQGNSA. The V end was cut by 4 bases, the J end by 4 bases, with 16 bases between. CDR3 length: 15 residues. CDR3 region: CASSSPGALRETQYF. In DNA form, the CDR3 reads TGTGCCAGCAGCTCCCCGGGGGCGCTCAGAGAGACCCAGTACTTC.

There are a few counts of this clonotype. The chain is built from TRBV11-2 and TRBJ2-5; TRBD2 agrees at 9 bases. Germline assignment: CDR1 SGHAT and CDR2 FQNNGV. V lost 6 bases, J lost 4 bases, and 12 bases stayed unmatched. This CDR3 is built from 16 residues. CDR3 sequence reads: CASRTLRGGAGETQYF. CDR3 nucleotide sequence: TGTGCCAGCAGAACTTTACGCGGGGGGGCCGGAGAGACCCAGTACTTC.

This clonotype was observed a few times. This chain uses TRBV12-3 or TRBV12-4 with TRBJ1-2; D not resolved. V was trimmed by 2 bases and J by 3 bases, leaving 10 bases between them. This CDR3 region has 14 residues. The CDR3 bases are TGTGCCAGCAGTTTATACGGGGTCTACTATGGCTACACCTTC. This codes for CASSLYGVYYGYTF.

The chain combines TRBV29-1 with TRBJ2-5, with TRBD1 as a possible D gene (5 bases). Trimming removed 3 bases from V and 8 bases from J, with 10 bases in between. Germline CDR1 reads SQVTM; CDR2 reads ANQGSEA. The length of the CDR3 is 11 residues. The CDR3 is CSVEIGETQYF. Written as DNA, the CDR3 is TGCAGCGTTGAGATAGGGGAAACCCAGTACTTC.

This clonotype was detected ten times or more. The J gene is TRBJ1-5, the V gene TRBV12-3 or TRBV12-4; no clear D. The V end lost 1 base, the J end lost 7 bases, and 8 bases lay between the germline ends. CDR3 length: 13 amino acids. CDR3 sequence (DNA): TGTGCCAGCAGTTTAGGGTTCGTGCAGCCCCAGCATTTT. Its translation is CASSLGFVQPQHF.

Of note for this clonotype: A read error may account for a junction end that differs from germline. This chain joins TRBV5-1 and TRBJ2-1; TRBD2 might be the D (6 bases). This CDR3 is built from 14 residues. The germline V gene has CDR1 SGHRS and CDR2 YFSETQ. CDR3 amino acids: CASTLEGSYNEQFF. The DNA of the CDR3 is TGCGCCAGCACCTTGGAGGGCAGCTACAATGAGCAGTTCTTC.

This clonotype was seen a handful of times. The chain has TRBV4-2 and TRBJ1-3; 7 bases fit TRBD1. From germline, CDR1 is LGHNA and CDR2 YNFKEQ. This CDR3 is 16 amino acids long. V gave up 0 bases and J gave up 0 bases; unmatched junction bases: 2. CDR3 in DNA: TGTGCCAGCAGCCAAGAGCCAGGGGGCTCTGGAAACACCATATATTTT. Residues: CASSQEPGGSGNTIYF.

This clonotype was counted at least ten times. V gene TRBV12-3 or TRBV12-4 combines with J gene TRBJ2-1; 12 nucleotides align to TRBD2. The CDR3 covers 15 residues. V gave up 4 bases and J gave up 6 bases; unmatched junction bases: 4. The CDR3, as DNA: TGTGCCAGCAGTTCATCGACTAGCGGGGGCAATGAGCAGTTCTTC. It codes for CASSSSTSGGNEQFF.

This clonotype occurred many times. J is TRBJ1-1 and V is TRBV5-8; D uncertain. The germline V and J ends were trimmed by 2 bases and 1 base, with 9 bases remaining between them. This CDR3 comprises 14 residues. The germline CDR1 and CDR2 sequences are SGHTS and YDEGEE. The CDR3 sequence is CASSLKTANTEAFF. For the CDR3, the DNA is TGTGCCAGCAGCTTAAAGACGGCGAACACTGAAGCTTTCTTT.

This rearrangement joins TRBV7-8 to TRBJ2-7, with D unresolved. Trimming took 4 bases from V and 2 from J, leaving 12 bases between them. CDR1 is SGHVS and CDR2 is FQNEAQ in the germline V gene. The CDR3 spans 14 residues. CDR3 amino acids: CASSSPRETYEQYF. In nucleotides, the CDR3 is TGTGCCAGCAGCTCACCTCGAGAAACCTACGAGCAGTACTTC. Based on the CDR3 plus reference TRBV7-8 and TRBJ2-7, the full variable domain is GAGVSQSPRYKVAKRGQDVALRCDPISGHVSLFWYQQALGQGPEFLTYFQNEAQLDKSGLPSDRFFAERPEGSVSTLKIQRTQQEDSAVYLCASSSPRETYEQYFGPGTRLTVT.

This chain uses TRBV4-3 with TRBJ1-2; maybe TRBD1 (5 bases). The germline V gene encodes CDR1 LGHNA and CDR2 YSLEER. The V end was cut by 1 base, the J end by 3 bases, with 9 bases between. This CDR3 comprises 14 residues. The CDR3 region is CASSQGDGDYGYTF. For the CDR3, the DNA is TGCGCCAGCAGCCAAGGGGACGGAGACTATGGCTACACCTTC.

This clonotype was picked up many times. The V call is TRBV12-3 or TRBV12-4, the J call TRBJ1-6; 10 bases fit TRBD1. With V trimmed by 6 bases and J by 8 bases, 4 bases remained unmatched. The CDR3 has 14 residues. CDR3 residues: CASRTGGAHSPLHF. CDR3 nucleotides: TGTGCCAGCAGGACAGGGGGCGCGCATTCACCCCTCCACTTT.

This clonotype was detected ten times or more. The rearrangement uses TRBV15 and TRBJ1-2; 7 positions match TRBD1. After removal of 2 bases from V and 7 bases from J, the junction contained 4 bases not matched to a gene. The length of the CDR3 is 13 residues. Germline CDR1 and CDR2: LNHNV and YYDKDF (reference sequence). The CDR3 bases are TGTGCCACCAGCAGACAGGGGGTGGCTGGCTACACCTTC. Encoded protein: CATSRQGVAGYTF.

J is TRBJ1-6 and V is TRBV9; D call uncertain. Trimming removed 7 bases from V and 14 bases from J, with 28 bases in between. Germline V gives CDR1 SGDLS, CDR2 YYNGEE. This CDR3 has 16 residues. In DNA, the CDR3 is TGTGCCAGCTCCGAGACGATGGATAGGGCCCATTCCACCCTCCACTTT. Amino acids: CASSETMDRAHSTLHF.

This clonotype turned up a few times. The chain combines TRBV4-1 with TRBJ1-1; D is unclear. Germline values: CDR1 MGHRA, CDR2 YSYEKL. The CDR3 runs to 15 residues. Trimming shortened V by 1 base and J by 1 base, and 10 bases separated the two germline ends. The CDR3 sequence is CASSQVLPRNTEAFF. The CDR3 coding sequence is TGCGCCAGCAGCCAAGTACTTCCCAGGAACACTGAAGCTTTCTTT.

This clonotype was found a few times. V and J are TRBV4-1 and TRBJ2-7; 13 bases line up with TRBD2. The V gene end was trimmed by 2 bases and the J gene end by 5 bases; junction bases not matched to a gene: 3. Germline CDR1 is MGHRA and CDR2 is YSYEKL. The CDR3 loop spans 15 amino acids. For the CDR3, the DNA is TGCGCCAGCAGCCAATCAGGGACTAGCGGGGACGAGCAGTACTTC. Translation: CASSQSGTSGDEQYF.